A few counts support the clone carrying this T cell receptor (beta chain). The germline gives CDR1 MRHNA, CDR2 SNTAGT. Trimming cost V 5 bases and J 1 base, with 8 bases left between them. This CDR3 spans 13 amino acids. The data are from a study of blood T cell repertoires in COVID-19. In the authors' methods: Amplification of reference gene primers was used by the study to estimate nucleated cell counts. The table came from immunoSEQ multiplex PCR; TCRdb's copy has only in-frame clones and leaves some out. That table furnishes V, J and clone size, whereas the DNA furnished D and trimming. Among 200,000 or so clones listed, 65% to 85% were seen once.

The chain couples TRBV6-4 to TRBJ1-1; D gene unclear. Material: peripheral blood. This sequence originates from a woman aged 80 or older with acute or convalescent COVID-19. CDR3 in DNA: TGTGCCAGCAGTCGTGAGGCGAACACTGAAGCTTTCTTT. Protein product: CASSREANTEAFF.